This T cell receptor (beta chain) is from a study of cytomegalovirus exposure and HLA in healthy donors. PCR involved 60 Vbeta and 13 Jbeta primers. Profiling relied on immunoSEQ multiplex PCR, and the TCRdb table lists in-frame clones only, not all of them. The top ten clones hold about 1.3% of a sample with roughly 180,000 clones, 70% to 80% of them seen once. This clone was seen a handful of times. What it binds is not known. The trim removed 1 base at V and 7 bases at J, leaving 7 bases unmatched. The CDR3 is 16 amino acids. Per the germline V gene, CDR1 is MGHRA and CDR2 is YSYEKL. Study observations and caveats: Per a later analysis, HLA-associated TCR beta chains showed more clonal expansion than other, equally common TCR beta chains. For most TCR beta V segments, an earlier analysis put the productive rate at about 90% or about 30% of the time. In vitro experiments confirmed that a few CMV-associated chains were specific for CMV antigens.

Healthy bone marrow donors supplied every sample. This clonotype originated in a man younger than 45 in good health and CMV-seronegative. V usage is TRBV4-1 and J usage is TRBJ1-6; 7 bases are a match to TRBD1. Sequencing input: PBMCs. The CDR3, as DNA: TGCGCCAGCAGCCAAGGTTCAGGGGGTATGAATTCACCCCTCCACTTT. Its protein product is CASSQGSGGMNSPLHF.